Below, 20 T cell receptor beta chains from the same sample are listed, as sequenced in a study of OX40 agonist ivuxolimab in advanced cancers. Profiled with immunoSEQ multiplex PCR; TCRdb holds only in-frame clones, not every one. Here the sample spans some 43,000 clones, around nine tenths being singletons. Sequenced material: CD4+ or CD8+ T cells sorted from blood, taken in a trial of the OX40 agonist ivuxolimab. The receptors derive from an adult with an advanced solid tumor such as melanoma, head and neck, liver or kidney cancer.

The genes are TRBV19 and TRBJ1-1; no firm D call. The CDR3 extends over 15 amino acids. Per germline, CDR1 LNHDA and CDR2 SQIVND (reference sequence). V was cut by 6 bases and J by 6 bases, with 20 bases left in between. In DNA form, the CDR3 reads TGTGCCAGTAGGGATAAACCGGACGCAAAGCCTGAAGCTTTCTTT. This gives the protein CASRDKPDAKPEAFF. The variable domain in full, completed from reference TRBV19 and TRBJ1-1, reads DGGITQSPKYLFRKEGQNVTLSCEQNLNHDAMYWYRQDPGQGLRLIYYSQIVNDFQKGDIAEGYSVSREKKESFPLTVTSAQKNPTAFYLCASRDKPDAKPEAFFGQGTRLTVV.

This clone was detected only a few times. The rearrangement links TRBV6-5 to TRBJ2-7; 7 bases agree with TRBD2. The CDR3 length is 15 residues. V dropped 2 bases and J dropped 2; count of bases not matched to a gene: 6. CDR1 MNHEY and CDR2 SVGAGI come from the germline V gene. CDR3 nucleotides: TGTGCCAGCAGTTACGCCGAAGGACTAGCCTACGAGCAGTACTTC. Its translation: CASSYAEGLAYEQYF.

The chain employs TRBV23-1 and TRBJ2-5, with D perhaps TRBD1 (6 bases). TRBV23-1 is an open reading frame whose function is uncertain. V lost 9 bases, J lost 1 base, and 33 bases lay in between. The CDR3 runs to 20 residues. This CDR3 is CARTYQGPTPRPVSQETQYF. The CDR3 DNA is TGCGCCAGGACGTACCAGGGGCCTACTCCCAGACCCGTCAGCCAAGAGACCCAGTACTTC.

This chain joins TRBV7-9 and TRBJ1-1; D may be TRBD1 (5 bases). Trimming shortened V by 7 bases and J by 6 bases, and 21 bases separated the two germline ends. Germline CDR1 reads SEHNR; CDR2 reads FQNEAQ (reference sequence). The CDR3 runs to 15 residues. The chain's CDR3 is CASTDRVSGTAEAFF. The CDR3 region has the DNA TGTGCCAGCACGGATCGGGTTTCAGGGACGGCTGAAGCTTTCTTT.

The chain uses TRBV5-6 and TRBJ1-6; 10 positions agree with TRBD1. The CDR3 consists of 17 residues. V was clipped by 0 bases and J by 8 bases; unmatched bases: 8. Germline V gene data show CDR1 as SGHDT and CDR2 as YYEEEE. The CDR3 here is CASSLAGTGASYSPLHF. The CDR3 DNA follows: TGTGCCAGCAGCTTGGCCGGGACAGGGGCGAGCTATTCACCCCTCCACTTT.

The rearrangement joins TRBV4-1 to TRBJ2-7; maybe TRBD1 (6 bases). The germline V and J ends were trimmed by 4 bases and 5 bases, with 9 bases remaining between them. Germline V lookup: CDR1 MGHRA, CDR2 YSYEKL. This CDR3 contains 12 residues. The CDR3 region is CASSLKGDEQYF. The CDR3 coding sequence is TGCGCCAGCAGCCTCAAGGGGGACGAGCAGTACTTC.

This clone was observed once. The J gene is TRBJ2-2, the V gene TRBV6-5, with TRBD2 as a possible D gene (7 bases). Germline V gene lookup returns CDR1 MNHEY and CDR2 SVGAGI. The CDR3 is 16 amino acids. Trimming took 0 bases from V and 3 from J, leaving 11 bases between them. Here the CDR3 reads CASSYSWRGHTGELFF. DNA of the CDR3: TGTGCCAGCAGTTACTCCTGGCGGGGGCACACCGGGGAGCTGTTTTTT.

The genes are TRBV30 and TRBJ2-3, with D unresolved. Trimming stripped 5 bases from V and 2 bases from J, with 8 bases between. There are 12 residues in the CDR3. Germline V lookup: CDR1 GTSNPN, CDR2 SVGIG (reference sequence). The CDR3 sequence is CAWAWATDTQYF. The CDR3 bases are TGTGCCTGGGCATGGGCCACAGATACGCAGTATTTT.

This chain uses TRBV5-6 with TRBJ1-5; D remains ambiguous. Germline V gene lookup returns CDR1 SGHDT and CDR2 YYEEEE. The CDR3 totals 15 residues. The V and J ends lost 4 bases and 0 bases respectively, with 11 bases between them. CDR3 DNA: TGTGCCAGCAGCCGAGGACCGTATAGCAATCAGCCCCAGCATTTT. Amino acid sequence: CASSRGPYSNQPQHF.

The chain has TRBV13 and TRBJ2-5; D is unclear. The V gene lost 0 bases and the J gene lost 0 bases, with 8 bases spanning the gap. Germline V gives CDR1 PRHDT, CDR2 FYEKMQ (reference sequence). The CDR3 is 15 residues long. In DNA, the CDR3 is TGTGCCAGCAGCTTAGGCCGCCAGAACCAAGAGACCCAGTACTTC. Protein product: CASSLGRQNQETQYF.

The chain recombines TRBV5-6 with TRBJ2-1; 8 bases line up with TRBD2. This CDR3 contains 14 residues. CDR1 is SGHDT and CDR2 is YYEEEE in the germline V gene. J lost 6 bases, V lost 5 bases, and 7 bases had no gene match. The CDR3 here is CASRTAGASNEQFF. The CDR3 DNA reads TGTGCCAGCAGAACAGCGGGAGCCTCCAATGAGCAGTTCTTC.

The count of this clone is one. The chain joins TRBV6-5 to TRBJ2-7; D is perhaps TRBD1 (5 bases). CDR1 is MNHEY, CDR2 SVGAGI, per germline. This CDR3 is 14 amino acids long. V lost 5 bases to trimming and J lost 2 bases, with 13 bases between them. CDR3 in DNA: TGTGCCAGCAGTCCCAGGGATTCCCCCTACGAGCAGTACTTC. Its protein is CASSPRDSPYEQYF.

This sequence joins TRBV27 and TRBJ2-7, with 10 bases aligning to TRBD2. The CDR3 extends over 15 amino acids. CDR1 is MNHEY, CDR2 SMNVEV, per germline (reference sequence). V lost 6 bases, J lost 4 bases, and 9 bases stayed unmatched. CDR3 residues: CASRITSGTTYEQYF. The CDR3 DNA reads as TGTGCCAGCAGAATCACTAGCGGGACGACGTACGAGCAGTACTTC.

V gene TRBV4-3 combines with J gene TRBJ1-5; D gene unclear. V lost 1 base to trimming and J lost 0 bases, with 7 bases between them. CDR1 is LGHNA and CDR2 is YSLEER in the germline V gene. The CDR3 runs to 15 residues. CDR3 in DNA: TGCGCCAGCAGCCAAGTCGTCCGTAGCAATCAGCCCCAGCATTTT. Translated: CASSQVVRSNQPQHF.

This chain connects TRBV9 to TRBJ1-1; TRBD1 is a possible D gene (6 bases). From germline, CDR1 is SGDLS and CDR2 YYNGEE. The CDR3 is 13 residues long. V was shortened by 3 bases and J by 6 bases, with 12 bases between the two germline ends. The CDR3 DNA reads TGTGCCAGCAGCGAAGAGGGGGGGTCTGAAGCTTTCTTT. This sequence encodes CASSEEGGSEAFF.

This rearrangement joins TRBV30 to TRBJ1-5, with TRBD1 matching 9 bases. Germline V gene sequence: CDR1 GTSNPN, CDR2 SVGIG (reference sequence). V was clipped by 1 base and J by 4 bases; unmatched bases: 2. The CDR3 has 14 amino acids. CDR3: CAWSEGQGNQPQHF. As DNA, the CDR3 is TGTGCCTGGAGTGAAGGACAGGGGAATCAGCCCCAGCATTTT.

J is TRBJ1-4 and V is TRBV5-8, with TRBD1 as a possible D gene (5 bases). Germline-derived CDR1 and CDR2 are SGHTS and YDEGEE. V lost 0 bases and J lost 4, with 19 bases in between. The CDR3 runs to 18 residues. In nucleotides, the CDR3 is TGTGCCAGCAGCTTGGTCGTACAGCTTGGGACTTATAATGAAAAACTGTTTTTT. The encoded protein is CASSLVVQLGTYNEKLFF.

The chain carries TRBV7-8 and TRBJ2-1, with TRBD1 matching 7 bases. Trimming removed 4 bases from V and 5 bases from J; junction bases left unmatched: 14. CDR1 and CDR2 from the germline V gene are SGHVS and FQNEAQ. The CDR3 loop spans 17 amino acids. CDR3 nucleotide sequence: TGTGCCAGCAGCTCATCAAAAGGGACAGAGGAGGACAATGAGCAGTTCTTC. Protein product: CASSSSKGTEEDNEQFF.

The chain is built from TRBV19 and TRBJ2-7, with D tentatively TRBD2 (6 bases). The CDR3 runs to 14 residues. Trimming cost V 4 bases and J 3 bases, with 13 bases left between them. The V gene's germline CDR1 is LNHDA and CDR2 SQIVND (reference sequence). The CDR3, as DNA: TGTGCCAGTAGTAGCGGGACCGGGGACTACGAGCAGTACTTC. Its translation: CASSSGTGDYEQYF.

V and J are TRBV6-1 and TRBJ2-3; possibly TRBD1 for D (7 bases). This CDR3 contains 16 residues. Deletions cut 3 bases from V and 0 bases from J, with 13 bases between. CDR1 and CDR2 (germline): MNHNS, SASEGT. The CDR3 DNA reads as TGTGCCAGCAGTGACCTACAGGGGACTAGCACAGATACGCAGTATTTT. Translated: CASSDLQGTSTDTQYF.